The entry below describes one T cell receptor beta chain. Its matching antigen is unknown. The sample is drawn from a study of cytomegalovirus exposure and HLA in healthy donors. This PCR relied on a set of 60 Vbeta primers and 13 Jbeta primers. In the authors' methods: Roughly 11 million shared chains were among about 80 million unique TCR beta chains counted in a later analysis. Repertoires were generated with immunoSEQ multiplex PCR, while TCRdb's copy carries only in-frame clones and drops some. D and trimming come from the DNA, and the V and J calls and clone size come from that table. The repertoire holds 110,000 or so clones, with approximately 67% as singletons. Regarding the study as a whole: With DRB1 most and HLA-C fewest, TCR association rates differed between HLA loci in a later analysis. Across donors, most TCRs were seen rarely, yet some public ones were widespread.

Sample: PBMCs. The source of this sequence is a man aged 18-30 years in good health and CMV-seropositive.

Written as DNA, the CDR3 is TGTGCCAGCAGCTTTCGGGGAAAACGTAATGAAAAACTGTTTTTT. Amino acids: CASSFRGKRNEKLFF. V gene TRBV5-4 combines with J gene TRBJ1-4; unclear D gene. Germline V CDR1 and CDR2: SGHNT, YYREEE (reference sequence). Between the trimmed V and J ends, which lost 2 bases and 4 bases, there was a span of 12 bases. The CDR3 extends over 15 amino acids.